Following are 30 T cell receptor beta chains from one sample sequenced in a study of glioma-infiltrating T cells after dendritic cell vaccination. Sequencing was performed with immunoSEQ multiplex PCR; in TCRdb, only in-frame clones are kept and a portion is missing. The data hold tens of thousands of clones, with around 81% observed a single time. Sequenced here: blood, sampled before dendritic cell vaccination. Source of these receptors: a human donor with glioblastoma.

The chain has TRBV6-5 and TRBJ1-6, with D possibly matching TRBD1 (5 bases). V dropped 0 bases and J dropped 13 bases, with 10 bases sitting between them. CDR1 MNHEY and CDR2 SVGAGI come from the germline V gene. The CDR3 consists of 13 residues. The CDR3 DNA follows: TGTGCCAGCAGTTACTCTCAGGGAGGCCCCCTCCACTTT. It specifies CASSYSQGGPLHF.

The V call is TRBV2, the J call TRBJ1-6; 7 nucleotides line up with TRBD1. Germline CDR1 reads SNHLY; CDR2 reads FYNNEI. After removal of 2 bases from V and 10 bases from J, the junction contained 11 bases not matched to a gene. CDR3 length: 16 amino acids. In DNA, the CDR3 is TGTGCCAGCAGTGAATTGGAGACAGGGTTTGACTCACCCCTCCACTTT. It is translated as CASSELETGFDSPLHF.

The rearrangement joins TRBV27 to TRBJ2-3; TRBD2 matches at 8 bases. Germline assignment: CDR1 MNHEY and CDR2 SMNVEV (reference sequence). This CDR3 comprises 14 residues. V trimming: 6 bases; J trimming: 14 bases; junction bases outside the gene matches: 16. CDR3 in DNA: TGTGCCAGCAGACCCACCTCAAGCTTGGCGGGGGGGTATTTT. Amino acids: CASRPTSSLAGGYF.

Worth noting for this clone: The junction departs from the called germline gene at one end, perhaps through a read error. The V gene is TRBV7-7, the J gene TRBJ2-3, with TRBD2 matching over 7 bases. CDR1 and CDR2 (germline): SSHAT, FNYEAQ (reference sequence). CDR3 length: 14 residues. The CDR3 DNA sequence: TGTGCTAGCAGCCCGGGGGGAGGCACAGATACGCAGTATTTT. This gives the protein CASSPGGGTDTQYF.

The V call is TRBV5-4, the J call TRBJ1-1; 8 bases align to TRBD1. The CDR3 spans 15 residues. CDR1 SGHNT and CDR2 YYREEE come from the germline V gene (reference sequence). The ends lost 3 bases at V and 1 base at J; junction bases unmatched: 5. CDR3 nucleotides: TGTGCCAGCAGCTATTCGGGACAGGCGAACACTGAAGCTTTCTTT. It is translated as CASSYSGQANTEAFF.

V usage is TRBV19 and J usage is TRBJ1-6; TRBD1 agrees at 7 bases. The ends lost 10 bases at V and 8 bases at J; junction bases unmatched: 17. This CDR3 has 16 amino acids. Germline loops: CDR1 LNHDA, CDR2 SQIVND (reference sequence). The CDR3 here is CATRSPFGTEYSPLHF. DNA for the CDR3: TGTGCCACCAGGTCCCCATTCGGGACAGAGTATTCACCCCTCCACTTT.

The gene calls are TRBV6-5 and TRBJ2-3; 8 nucleotides match TRBD1. This CDR3 contains 14 residues. Losses at the gene ends were 5 bases for V and 2 bases for J; bases not matched to a gene: 3. The V gene's germline CDR1 is MNHEY and CDR2 SVGAGI. The CDR3: CASSTTGDTDTQYF. The CDR3 bases are TGTGCCAGCAGTACGACAGGGGACACAGATACGCAGTATTTT.

The chain combines TRBV11-2 with TRBJ2-5, with 14 bases that match TRBD2. Unmatched junction bases numbered 2, after V lost 5 bases and J lost 3 bases. The CDR3 extends over 15 amino acids. CDR1 is SGHAT and CDR2 is FQNNGV in the germline V gene. CDR3 protein: CASSPGLAGEETQYF. Here the CDR3 DNA reads TGTGCCAGCAGCCCGGGACTAGCGGGGGAAGAGACCCAGTACTTC. Together with reference TRBV11-2 and TRBJ2-5, the CDR3 gives the full variable domain: EAGVAQSPRYKIIEKRQSVAFWCNPISGHATLYWYQQILGQGPKLLIQFQNNGVVDDSQLPKDRFSAERLKGVDSTLKIQPAKLEDSAVYLCASSPGLAGEETQYFGPGTRLLVL.

The chain joins TRBV7-3 to TRBJ1-6; tentatively, D is TRBD1 (5 bases). The V gene lost 1 base and the J gene lost 3 bases, with 31 bases spanning the gap. Germline values: CDR1 SGHTA, CDR2 FQGTGA. This CDR3 comprises 23 residues. This CDR3 reads CASSLIPAHSCGGEWIYNSPLHF. For the CDR3, the DNA is TGTGCCAGCAGCTTAATTCCTGCCCACAGCTGCGGAGGGGAATGGATCTATAATTCACCCCTCCACTTT. Together with reference TRBV7-3 and TRBJ1-6, the CDR3 gives the full variable domain: GAGVSQTPSNKVTEKGKYVELRCDPISGHTALYWYRQSLGQGPEFLIYFQGTGAADDSGLPNDRFFAVRPEGSVSTLKIQRTERGDSAVYLCASSLIPAHSCGGEWIYNSPLHFGNGTRLTVT.

The rearrangement joins TRBV19 to TRBJ2-5, with TRBD1 matching 9 bases. V trimming: 4 bases; J trimming: 0 bases; junction bases outside the gene matches: 6. The CDR3 contains 16 residues. The germline gives CDR1 LNHDA, CDR2 SQIVND (reference sequence). The CDR3 is CASSKRTGVDQETQYF. The CDR3 DNA follows: TGTGCCAGTAGTAAGAGGACAGGGGTGGACCAAGAGACCCAGTACTTC.

The V call is TRBV7-2, the J call TRBJ1-4; D unresolved. Deletions cut 5 bases from V and 0 bases from J, with 16 bases between. The germline V gene has CDR1 SGHTA and CDR2 FQGNSA. CDR3 length: 17 amino acids. CDR3 in DNA: TGTGCCAGCAGCGTGGATTGGGGAGGTGCAACTAATGAAAAACTGTTTTTT. Its translation is CASSVDWGGATNEKLFF.

In this sample, this clone turned up once. This sequence joins TRBV27 and TRBJ1-5; D might be TRBD1 (6 bases). In germline, CDR1 is MNHEY, CDR2 SMNVEV (reference sequence). The V and J ends lost 6 bases and 2 bases respectively, with 17 bases between them. CDR3 size: 16 residues. The CDR3 region is CASRIGGTEGNQPQHF. DNA for the CDR3: TGTGCCAGCAGAATAGGGGGAACGGAAGGCAATCAGCCCCAGCATTTT.

This clone came up a few times. The chain carries TRBV19 and TRBJ1-4, with unresolved D. The CDR3 consists of 12 residues. CDR1 and CDR2 from the germline V gene are LNHDA and SQIVND (reference sequence). V was clipped by 3 bases and J by 8 bases, with 7 bases between them. The CDR3 loop reads CASSIGVEKLFF. Written as DNA, the CDR3 is TGTGCCAGTAGTATCGGGGTAGAAAAACTGTTTTTT.

The rearrangement links TRBV6-1 to TRBJ1-1; TRBD1 might be the D (5 bases). Trimming removed 6 bases from V and 5 bases from J, with 16 bases in between. CDR3 length equals 14 residues. Germline V gene lookup returns CDR1 MNHNS and CDR2 SASEGT. CDR3 DNA sequence: TGTGCCAGCAGCCCTTTCGGGGGTGGGACTGAAGCTTTCTTT. It encodes CASSPFGGGTEAFF.

The CDR3: CASSILTGADTIYF. The CDR3 bases are TGTGCCAGTAGTATCCTGACAGGGGCAGACACCATATATTTT. V gene TRBV19 combines with J gene TRBJ1-3; TRBD1 agrees at 8 bases. Germline V gene lookup returns CDR1 LNHDA and CDR2 SQIVND (reference sequence). This CDR3 region has 14 residues. V gave up 3 bases and J gave up 8 bases; unmatched junction bases: 6.

The chain is built from TRBV5-1 and TRBJ2-1; 8 nucleotides align to TRBD1. CDR3 length equals 16 residues. V trimming: 0 bases; J trimming: 3 bases; junction bases outside the gene matches: 5. Germline loops: CDR1 SGHRS, CDR2 YFSETQ. The CDR3, as DNA: TGCGCCAGCAGCTTGGTCGCAGGGGGCGGCTACAATGAGCAGTTCTTC. Protein sequence: CASSLVAGGGYNEQFF. Combining the CDR3 with reference TRBV5-1 and TRBJ2-1 gives the whole variable domain KAGVTQTPRYLIKTRGQQVTLSCSPISGHRSVSWYQQTPGQGLQFLFEYFSETQRNKGNFPGRFSGRQFSNSRSEMNVSTLELGDSALYLCASSLVAGGGYNEQFFGPGTRLTVL.

The chain recombines TRBV7-2 with TRBJ2-3, with D maybe TRBD2 (7 bases). Per the germline V gene, CDR1 is SGHTA and CDR2 is FQGNSA. This CDR3 has 16 residues. Trimming removed 5 bases from V and 4 bases from J, with 19 bases in between. The CDR3 DNA is TGTGCCAGCAGCGTTGTTGGGGGGGGGCAGTCAGATACGCAGTATTTT. Encoded protein: CASSVVGGGQSDTQYF.

This chain uses TRBV6-1 with TRBJ2-7; 7 nucleotides match TRBD1. Germline lookup yields CDR1 MNHNS and CDR2 SASEGT. With 6 bases clipped from V and 3 bases from J, the junction kept 5 bases outside the gene matches. There are 13 residues in the CDR3. Written as DNA, the CDR3 is TGTGCCAGCAGACCGGGACAGAGCTACGAGCAGTACTTC. Its protein product is CASRPGQSYEQYF.

This chain joins TRBV4-2 and TRBJ1-2, with a tentative D call TRBD1 (6 bases). Per germline, CDR1 LGHNA and CDR2 YNFKEQ. Trimming pared 0 bases from V and 7 bases from J, leaving 21 bases between. The CDR3 is 17 amino acids. The CDR3 bases are TGTGCCAGCAGCCAAGAGGCAGGGACAAGTTTTTCTGGTGGCTACACCTTC. Translated, it gives CASSQEAGTSFSGGYTF.

This clone was picked up a small number of times. V gene TRBV2 combines with J gene TRBJ1-2, with TRBD1 matching over 9 bases. Germline V gene sequence: CDR1 SNHLY, CDR2 FYNNEI. Trimming cost V 8 bases and J 6 bases; bases outside gene matches: 4. The CDR3 covers 12 residues. The CDR3 reads CASRGQGDGYTF. The CDR3 DNA follows: TGTGCCAGCCGGGGACAGGGAGATGGCTACACCTTC.

This clone was seen a handful of times. The chain uses TRBV10-3 and TRBJ1-1; D uncertain. Germline values: CDR1 ENHRY, CDR2 SYGVKD. V was trimmed by 2 bases and J by 6 bases, leaving 19 bases between them. This CDR3 comprises 16 residues. The CDR3 DNA is TGTGCCATCAGTGAGACGGCAGCCGAGGTGTCTCCTGAAGCTTTCTTT. This codes for CAISETAAEVSPEAFF.

The chain has TRBV7-8 and TRBJ1-2; tentative D call: TRBD1 (6 bases). CDR1 is SGHVS and CDR2 is FQNEAQ in the germline V gene. V lost 5 bases to trimming and J lost 1 base, with 11 bases between them. CDR3 length equals 14 residues. The CDR3 loop reads CASSTDRFNYGYTF. In DNA form, the CDR3 reads TGTGCCAGCAGCACTGACAGGTTTAACTATGGCTACACCTTC.

The chain is built from TRBV7-9 and TRBJ2-1, with 12 positions matching TRBD2. In germline, CDR1 is SEHNR, CDR2 FQNEAQ (reference sequence). V dropped 5 bases and J dropped 10; count of bases not matched to a gene: 12. CDR3 size: 16 residues. CDR3 nucleotide sequence: TGTGCCAGCAGCCAAGGGACTAGCGGGTTTCTGGGGGAGCAGTTCTTC. Amino acid sequence: CASSQGTSGFLGEQFF.

CDR3 sequence (DNA): TGCGCCAGCAGCGCCCGCGGGGGCGGTACCGGGGAGCTGTTTTTT. It encodes CASSARGGGTGELFF. The V and J genes are TRBV5-1 and TRBJ2-2; maybe TRBD2 (7 bases). The CDR3 extends over 15 amino acids. Germline CDR1 reads SGHRS; CDR2 reads YFSETQ. V gave up 4 bases and J gave up 5 bases, with 15 bases separating them.

This chain connects TRBV5-4 to TRBJ1-2, with 7 bases fitting TRBD1. The germline gives CDR1 SGHNT, CDR2 YYREEE (reference sequence). The CDR3 runs 15 residues. The V segment lost 0 bases and the J segment 5 bases; nucleotides outside the gene matches: 7. The CDR3 here is CASSLGDSRYYGYTF. DNA of the CDR3: TGTGCCAGCAGCTTGGGGGACAGTCGATATTATGGCTACACCTTC.

The chain couples TRBV5-4 to TRBJ2-4, with TRBD1 as a possible D gene (6 bases). The CDR3 consists of 15 residues. The germline V and J ends were trimmed by 1 base and 0 bases, with 8 bases remaining between them. CDR1 and CDR2 (germline): SGHNT, YYREEE (reference sequence). The chain's CDR3 is CASSLTGRAKNIQYF. The CDR3 region has the DNA TGTGCCAGCAGCTTGACAGGGAGAGCCAAAAACATTCAGTACTTC.

V and J are TRBV7-6 and TRBJ1-1; D ambiguous. The germline V gene encodes CDR1 SGHVS and CDR2 FNYEAQ. The CDR3 spans 13 residues. Trimming stripped 3 bases from V and 0 bases from J, with 5 bases between. The CDR3 region is CASSLELNTEAFF. CDR3 in DNA: TGTGCCAGCAGCTTGGAGTTGAACACTGAAGCTTTCTTT.

The chain joins TRBV19 to TRBJ1-1; 9 bases map to TRBD1. CDR3 length: 17 amino acids. Trimming took 1 base from V and 1 from J; bases not matched to a gene: 7. CDR1 and CDR2 (germline): LNHDA, SQIVND (reference sequence). In DNA, the CDR3 is TGTGCCAGTAGTATAGGATACAGGGGGCGAGAGAACACTGAAGCTTTCTTT. It codes for CASSIGYRGRENTEAFF.

The chain joins TRBV29-1 to TRBJ1-1, with D possibly matching TRBD1 (5 bases). This CDR3 is built from 13 residues. From germline, CDR1 is SQVTM and CDR2 ANQGSEA. V was trimmed by 2 bases and J by 4 bases, leaving 11 bases between them. DNA of the CDR3: TGCAGCGTTGAACGGGGGTGGGGCACTGAAGCTTTCTTT. This encodes CSVERGWGTEAFF.

This chain uses TRBV6-4 with TRBJ2-3, with D possibly matching TRBD2 (6 bases). The CDR3 spans 14 residues. V dropped 4 bases and J dropped 1 base, with 9 bases sitting between them. Per the germline V gene, CDR1 is MRHNA and CDR2 is SNTAGT. The CDR3 loop reads CASSGGGGTDTQYF. For the CDR3, the DNA is TGTGCCAGCAGTGGGGGAGGAGGCACAGATACGCAGTATTTT.